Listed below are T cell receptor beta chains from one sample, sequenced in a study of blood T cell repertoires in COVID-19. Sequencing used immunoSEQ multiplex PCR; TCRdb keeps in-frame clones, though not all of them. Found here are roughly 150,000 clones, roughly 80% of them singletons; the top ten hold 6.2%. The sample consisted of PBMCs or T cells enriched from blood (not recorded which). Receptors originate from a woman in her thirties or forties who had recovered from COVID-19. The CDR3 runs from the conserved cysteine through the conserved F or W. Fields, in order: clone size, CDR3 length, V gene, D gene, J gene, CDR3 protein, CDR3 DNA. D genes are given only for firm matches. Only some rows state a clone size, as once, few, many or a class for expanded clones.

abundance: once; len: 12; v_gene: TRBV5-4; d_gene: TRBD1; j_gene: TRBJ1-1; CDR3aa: CASSWTGDEAFF; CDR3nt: TGTGCCAGCAGCTGGACAGGGGATGAAGCTTTCTTT
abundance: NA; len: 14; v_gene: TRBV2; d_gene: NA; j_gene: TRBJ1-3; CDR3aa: CASRKDRPGNTIYF; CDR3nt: TGTGCCAGCAGAAAGGACAGACCTGGAAACACCATATATTTT
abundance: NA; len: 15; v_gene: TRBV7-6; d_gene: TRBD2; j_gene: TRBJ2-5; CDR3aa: CASSLSGLAAETQYF; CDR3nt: TGTGCCAGCAGCTTAAGTGGACTAGCGGCGGAGACCCAGTACTTC
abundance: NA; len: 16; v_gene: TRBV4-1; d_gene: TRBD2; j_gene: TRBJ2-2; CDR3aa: CASSQALAGPAGELFF; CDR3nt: TGCGCCAGCAGCCAAGCCCTAGCGGGGCCGGCGGGGGAGCTGTTTTTT
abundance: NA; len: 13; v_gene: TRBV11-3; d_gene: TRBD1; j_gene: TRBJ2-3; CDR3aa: CASSVWTGDTQYF; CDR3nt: TGTGCCAGCAGCGTATGGACAGGGGATACGCAGTATTTT
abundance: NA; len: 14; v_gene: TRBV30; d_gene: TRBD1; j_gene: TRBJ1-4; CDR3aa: CAWSPGGPNEKLFF; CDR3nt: TGTGCCTGGAGTCCAGGGGGGCCTAATGAAAAACTGTTTTTT
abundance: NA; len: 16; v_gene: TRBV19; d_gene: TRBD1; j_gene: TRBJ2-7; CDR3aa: CASSASRDRGRYEQYF; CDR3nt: TGTGCCAGTAGTGCAAGCAGGGACAGGGGGCGCTACGAGCAGTACTTC
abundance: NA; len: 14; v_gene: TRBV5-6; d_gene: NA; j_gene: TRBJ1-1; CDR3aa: CASTLWSQNTEAFF; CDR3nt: TGTGCCAGCACGCTCTGGAGTCAGAACACTGAAGCTTTCTTT
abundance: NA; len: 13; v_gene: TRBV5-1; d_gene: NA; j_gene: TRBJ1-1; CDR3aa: CASSLALGAEAFF; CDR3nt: TGCGCCAGCAGCTTGGCCCTGGGAGCTGAAGCTTTCTTT
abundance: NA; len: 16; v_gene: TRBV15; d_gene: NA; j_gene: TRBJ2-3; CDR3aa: CATSRERGGGTDTQYF; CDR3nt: TGTGCCACCAGCAGAGAGCGGGGCGGGGGCACAGATACGCAGTATTTT
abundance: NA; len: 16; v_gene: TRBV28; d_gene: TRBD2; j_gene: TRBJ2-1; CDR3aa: CASSVSGGDSYNEQFF; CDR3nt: TGTGCCAGCAGTGTTAGCGGGGGGGACTCCTACAATGAGCAGTTCTTC
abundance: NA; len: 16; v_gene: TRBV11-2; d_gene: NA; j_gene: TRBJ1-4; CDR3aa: CASSPQDGATNEKLFF; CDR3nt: TGTGCCAGCAGCCCACAGGACGGTGCAACTAATGAAAAACTGTTTTTT
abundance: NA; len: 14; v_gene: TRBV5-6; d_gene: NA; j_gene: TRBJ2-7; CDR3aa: CASSWRAPTYEQYF; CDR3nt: TGTGCCAGCAGCTGGCGGGCTCCAACCTACGAGCAGTACTTC
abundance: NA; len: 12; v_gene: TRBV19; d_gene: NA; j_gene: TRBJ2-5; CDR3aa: CASSISGETQYF; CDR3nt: TGTGCCAGTAGTATATCGGGTGAGACCCAGTACTTC
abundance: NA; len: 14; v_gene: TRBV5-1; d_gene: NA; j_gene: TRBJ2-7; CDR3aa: CASSFGLGHYEQYF; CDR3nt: TGCGCCAGCAGCTTCGGGTTAGGCCACTACGAGCAGTACTTC
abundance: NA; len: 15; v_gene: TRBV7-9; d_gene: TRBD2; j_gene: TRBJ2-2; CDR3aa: CASSPAGELVGELFF; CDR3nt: TGTGCCAGCAGCCCAGCGGGAGAACTCGTCGGGGAGCTGTTTTTT
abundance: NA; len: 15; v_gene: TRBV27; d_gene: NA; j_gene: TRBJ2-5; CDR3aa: CASSLSRDPRETQYF; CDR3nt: TGTGCCAGCAGTTTATCGCGGGATCCCCGAGAGACCCAGTACTTC
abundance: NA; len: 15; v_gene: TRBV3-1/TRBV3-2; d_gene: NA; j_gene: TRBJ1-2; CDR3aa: CASSQGGGSSYGYTF; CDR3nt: TGTGCCAGCAGCCAAGGGGGAGGCAGTTCCTATGGCTACACCTTC
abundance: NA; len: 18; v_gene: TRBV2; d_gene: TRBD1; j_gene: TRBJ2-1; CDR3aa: CASSSLPGQGSSYNEQFF; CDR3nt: TGTGCCAGCAGTAGCCTACCTGGACAGGGCAGCTCCTACAATGAGCAGTTCTTC
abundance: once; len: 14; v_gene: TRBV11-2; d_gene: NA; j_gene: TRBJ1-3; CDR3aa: CASSLHVSGNTIYF; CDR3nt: TGTGCCAGCAGCTTACATGTCTCTGGAAACACCATATATTTT
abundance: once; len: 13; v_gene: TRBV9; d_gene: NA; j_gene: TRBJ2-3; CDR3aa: CASSVVGTDTQYF; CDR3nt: TGTGCCAGCAGCGTAGTAGGCACAGATACGCAGTATTTT
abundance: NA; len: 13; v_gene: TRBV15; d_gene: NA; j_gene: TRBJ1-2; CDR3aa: CATSRDRSYGYTF; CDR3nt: TGTGCCACCAGCAGGGACAGAAGCTATGGCTACACCTTC
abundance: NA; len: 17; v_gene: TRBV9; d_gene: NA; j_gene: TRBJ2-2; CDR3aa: CASSGPRGGPNTGELFF; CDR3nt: TGTGCCAGCAGCGGCCCAAGGGGGGGGCCGAACACCGGGGAGCTGTTTTTT
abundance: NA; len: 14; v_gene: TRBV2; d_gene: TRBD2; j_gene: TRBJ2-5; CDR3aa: CASKLAGGAETQYF; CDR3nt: TGTGCCAGCAAGCTAGCGGGAGGGGCGGAGACCCAGTACTTC
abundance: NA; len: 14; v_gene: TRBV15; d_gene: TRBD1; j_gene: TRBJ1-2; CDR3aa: CATSEDRGQEGYTF; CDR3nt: TGTGCCACCAGCGAGGACAGGGGGCAGGAAGGCTACACCTTC
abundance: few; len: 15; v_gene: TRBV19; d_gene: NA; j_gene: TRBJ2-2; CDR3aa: CASSISRGSAGELFF; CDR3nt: TGTGCCAGTAGTATTAGTAGGGGGTCGGCCGGGGAGCTGTTTTTT
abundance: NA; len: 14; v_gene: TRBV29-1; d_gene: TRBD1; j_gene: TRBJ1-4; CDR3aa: CSVLDRATNEKLFF; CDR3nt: TGCAGCGTTCTAGACAGGGCAACTAATGAAAAACTGTTTTTT
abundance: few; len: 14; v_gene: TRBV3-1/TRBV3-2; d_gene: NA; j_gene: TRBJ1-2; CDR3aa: CASSQRNFNYGYTF; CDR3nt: TGTGCCAGCAGCCAACGTAATTTTAACTATGGCTACACCTTC
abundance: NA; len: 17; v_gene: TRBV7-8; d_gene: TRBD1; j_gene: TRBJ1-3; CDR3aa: CASSLRGQAGTGNTIYF; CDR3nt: TGTGCCAGCAGCTTAAGAGGACAGGCCGGAACTGGAAACACCATATATTTT
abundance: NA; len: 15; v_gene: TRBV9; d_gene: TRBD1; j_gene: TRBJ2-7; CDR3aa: CASSSGQGANDEQYF; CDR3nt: TGTGCCAGCAGCTCAGGACAGGGGGCGAACGACGAGCAGTACTTC
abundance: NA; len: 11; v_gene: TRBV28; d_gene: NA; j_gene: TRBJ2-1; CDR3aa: CASSLYAEQFF; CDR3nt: TGTGCCAGCAGCCTCTACGCTGAGCAGTTCTTC
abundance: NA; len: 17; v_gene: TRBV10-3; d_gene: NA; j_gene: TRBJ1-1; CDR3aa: CAISESAWGGKNTEAFF; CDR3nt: TGTGCCATCAGTGAGTCTGCTTGGGGAGGGAAGAACACTGAAGCTTTCTTT
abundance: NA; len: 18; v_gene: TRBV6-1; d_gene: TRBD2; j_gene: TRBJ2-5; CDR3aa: CASSASGEKRGGPGTQYF; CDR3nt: TGTGCCAGCAGTGCCTCAGGAGAGAAGCGGGGGGGCCCTGGGACCCAGTACTTC
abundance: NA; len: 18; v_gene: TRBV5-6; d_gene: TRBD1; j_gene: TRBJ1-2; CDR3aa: CASSKRWMGTTGRYGYTF; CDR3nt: TGTGCCAGCAGCAAGCGATGGATGGGCACGACAGGGCGGTATGGCTACACCTTC
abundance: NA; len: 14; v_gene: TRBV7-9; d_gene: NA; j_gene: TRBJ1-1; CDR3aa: CASSLDRAGTEAFF; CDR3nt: TGTGCCAGCAGCTTAGACAGGGCAGGCACTGAAGCTTTCTTT
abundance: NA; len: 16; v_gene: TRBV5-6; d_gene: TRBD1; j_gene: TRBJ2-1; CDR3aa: CASSQPPGQGAYEQFF; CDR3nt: TGTGCCAGCAGTCAACCCCCGGGACAGGGGGCCTATGAGCAGTTCTTC
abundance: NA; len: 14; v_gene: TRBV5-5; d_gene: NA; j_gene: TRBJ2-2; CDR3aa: CASSPGITTGELFF; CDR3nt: TGTGCCAGCAGCCCCGGGATTACGACCGGGGAGCTGTTTTTT
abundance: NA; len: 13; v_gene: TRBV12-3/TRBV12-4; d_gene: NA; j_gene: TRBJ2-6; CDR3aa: CASQGSGANVLTF; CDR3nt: TGTGCCAGCCAGGGGTCTGGGGCCAACGTCCTGACTTTC
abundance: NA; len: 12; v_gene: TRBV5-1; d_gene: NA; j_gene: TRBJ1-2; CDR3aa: CASSLDSRGYTF; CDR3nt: TGCGCCAGCAGTCTGGACAGTAGAGGCTACACCTTC
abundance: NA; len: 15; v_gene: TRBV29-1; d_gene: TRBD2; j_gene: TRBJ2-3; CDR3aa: CSAGTSGIEGDTQYF; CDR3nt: TGCAGCGCGGGGACTAGCGGGATTGAGGGAGATACGCAGTATTTT
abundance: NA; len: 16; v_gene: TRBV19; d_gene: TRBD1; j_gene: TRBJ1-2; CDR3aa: CASSITGTGDRDGYTF; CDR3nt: TGTGCCAGTAGTATAACCGGGACAGGGGACAGGGATGGCTACACCTTC
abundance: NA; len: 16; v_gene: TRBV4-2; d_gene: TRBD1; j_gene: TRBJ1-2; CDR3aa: CASSQESTGPNYGYTF; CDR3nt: TGTGCCAGCAGCCAGGAATCGACAGGGCCGAACTATGGCTACACCTTC
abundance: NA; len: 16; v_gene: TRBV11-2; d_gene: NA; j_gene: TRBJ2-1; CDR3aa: CASSLEGWSSYNEQFF; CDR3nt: TGTGCCAGCAGCTTAGAAGGCTGGAGCTCCTACAATGAGCAGTTCTTC
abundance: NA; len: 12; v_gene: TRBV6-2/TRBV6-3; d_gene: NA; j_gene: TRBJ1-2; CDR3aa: CASSLAVRDYTF; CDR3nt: TGTGCCAGCAGTTTAGCGGTTCGTGACTACACCTTC